Listed below are T cell receptor beta chains from one sample, sequenced in a study of CD8 T cells in Susac syndrome. TCRdb called the immunoSEQ multiplex PCR reads again in MiXCR, with one record for every CDR3 protein. This repertoire shows hundreds of thousands of distinct CDR3 sequences, around 93% found once; its top ten account for about 0.071%. The sequenced material came from CD4+ T cells from PBMCs. The receptor set was obtained from a human donor with multiple sclerosis. Each CDR3 is given with its conserved first and last residue. The D gene is left open where the match is weak.

CDR3aa: CASSLGGYNSPLHF
d_gene: NA
v_gene: TRBV12-3/TRBV12-4

CDR3aa: CASSLLAGTDSPLHF
d_gene: NA
v_gene: TRBV12-3/TRBV12-4

CDR3aa: CASSVGGQGYTF
d_gene: TRBD1
v_gene: TRBV9

CDR3aa: CAISESGGGRGDTEAFF
d_gene: TRBD1
v_gene: TRBV10-3

CDR3aa: CASSQDLLYPEAFF
d_gene: NA
v_gene: TRBV4-2

CDR3aa: CASSWLKGTDTQYF
d_gene: NA
v_gene: TRBV6-8

CDR3aa: CASRASGSGEAFF
d_gene: NA
v_gene: TRBV19

CDR3aa: CASSQRVGGAGRYNEQFF
d_gene: TRBD2
v_gene: TRBV3-1

CDR3aa: CASSTRNWGETQYF
d_gene: NA
v_gene: TRBV28

CDR3aa: CASSPEIRRATEAFF
d_gene: NA
v_gene: TRBV12-3/TRBV12-4

CDR3aa: CSVSQTGMSEKLFF
d_gene: NA
v_gene: TRBV29-1

CDR3aa: CASSEAAGQGSQPQHF
d_gene: TRBD1
v_gene: TRBV6-1

CDR3aa: CASSHGRPAGTEAFF
d_gene: NA
v_gene: TRBV4-1

CDR3aa: CASTLPGTEAFF
d_gene: NA
v_gene: TRBV19

CDR3aa: CAWSAGGSYEQYF
d_gene: TRBD2
v_gene: TRBV30

CDR3aa: CASSSKIIGLDYEQYF
d_gene: NA
v_gene: TRBV5-1

CDR3aa: CASSLYGDQPQHF
d_gene: NA
v_gene: TRBV5-5

CDR3aa: CASSRTGGGYGYTF
d_gene: TRBD1
v_gene: TRBV6-5

CDR3aa: CASSLAYRGMNTEAFF
d_gene: TRBD1
v_gene: TRBV5-1

CDR3aa: CASGLNVGSGRGQPQHF
d_gene: NA
v_gene: TRBV12-5

CDR3aa: CASSAPRGGHNEQFF
d_gene: NA
v_gene: TRBV28

CDR3aa: CASSAGAGGYTF
d_gene: NA
v_gene: TRBV9

CDR3aa: CASSLTSGADIQYF
d_gene: TRBD2
v_gene: TRBV7-2

CDR3aa: CASSASSGSTDTQYF
d_gene: TRBD2
v_gene: TRBV6-1

CDR3aa: CSASTGTGYGYTF
d_gene: TRBD1
v_gene: TRBV20-1

CDR3aa: CAISESSGGSSANEQFF
d_gene: TRBD2
v_gene: TRBV10-3